This TCR beta chain appears in the sequencing data of a study of low-dose radiotherapy and immunotherapy resistance in tumors. Whole-study context: Cyclophosphamide was given intravenously at 200 mg/m2 every two weeks, and each dose came one day before radiation and immunotherapy.

Primers used for first-strand cDNA, a TRAV- and TRBV-specific set, covered both alpha and beta chains. TCR amplification involved about 21 PCR cycles with a constant-region primer and V-primer adapter. TCRdb called the reads again in MiXCR, with one record for every CDR3 protein. The data contain 5,500 to 6,500 distinct CDR3 sequences, under 75% of them singletons. This CDR3 has 14 residues. Trimming took off 8 bases at V and 1 base at J, with 14 bases between the two ends. This clonotype was recorded once. The J gene is TRBJ2-3, the V gene TRBV5-3; no definite D call. TRBV5-3 is an open reading frame whose function is uncertain. The origin of this receptor is a human donor with advanced metastatic prostate, ovarian, gallbladder or colorectal cancer (not recorded which). This table probably holds off-target reads from a library built for another chain. DNA for the CDR3: TGTGCCAGCAGCCCAAGTGGCGGCACAGATACGCAGTATTTT. This translates into CASSPSGGTDTQYF.